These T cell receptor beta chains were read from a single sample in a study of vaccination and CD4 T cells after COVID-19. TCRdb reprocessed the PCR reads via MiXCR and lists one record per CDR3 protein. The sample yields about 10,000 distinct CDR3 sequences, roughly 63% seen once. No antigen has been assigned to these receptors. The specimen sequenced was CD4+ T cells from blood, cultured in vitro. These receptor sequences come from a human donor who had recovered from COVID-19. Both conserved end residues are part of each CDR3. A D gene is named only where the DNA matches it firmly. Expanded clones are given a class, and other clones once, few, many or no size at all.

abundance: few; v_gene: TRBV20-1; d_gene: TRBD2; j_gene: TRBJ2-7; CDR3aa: CSARRTSGGEQYF; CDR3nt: TGCAGTGCTAGACGTACTAGCGGGGGGGAGCAGTACTTC
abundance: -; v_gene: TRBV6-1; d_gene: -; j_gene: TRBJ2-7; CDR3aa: CASRGLAYEQYF; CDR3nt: TGTGCCAGCAGAGGACTGGCCTACGAGCAGTACTTC
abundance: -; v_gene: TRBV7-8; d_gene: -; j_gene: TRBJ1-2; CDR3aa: CASSLALRDYGYTF; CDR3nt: TGTGCCAGCAGCTTAGCGCTTAGGGACTATGGCTACACCTTC
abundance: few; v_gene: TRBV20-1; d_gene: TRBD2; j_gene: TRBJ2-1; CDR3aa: CSAGLAERYNEQFF; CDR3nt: TGCAGTGCTGGACTAGCGGAACGATACAATGAGCAGTTCTTC
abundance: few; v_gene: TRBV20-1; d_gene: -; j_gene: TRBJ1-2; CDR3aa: CSARPGTHRPYTF; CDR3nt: TGCAGTGCCCGACCCGGGACACATCGCCCCTACACCTTC
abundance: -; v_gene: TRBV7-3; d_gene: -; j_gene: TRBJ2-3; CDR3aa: CASSLTGNPSTDTQYF; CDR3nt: TGTGCCAGCAGCTTAACCGGAAACCCTAGCACAGATACGCAGTATTTT
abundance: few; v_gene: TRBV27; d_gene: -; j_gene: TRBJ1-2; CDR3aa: CASIPVGYGYTF; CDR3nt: TGTGCCAGCATTCCGGTTGGGTATGGCTACACCTTC
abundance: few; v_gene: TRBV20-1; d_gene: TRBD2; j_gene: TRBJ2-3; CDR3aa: CSAELAAGPTDTQYF; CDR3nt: TGCAGTGCTGAACTTGCAGCGGGACCAACAGATACGCAGTATTTT
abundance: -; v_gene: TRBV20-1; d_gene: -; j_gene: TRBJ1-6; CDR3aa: CSARDRGWEPLHF; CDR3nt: TGCAGTGCTAGAGACCGGGGGTGGGAACCCCTCCACTTT
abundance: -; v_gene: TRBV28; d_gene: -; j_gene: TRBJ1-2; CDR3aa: CASVFGGSSGYTF; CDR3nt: TGTGCCAGCGTCTTTGGGGGGTCGTCTGGCTACACCTTC
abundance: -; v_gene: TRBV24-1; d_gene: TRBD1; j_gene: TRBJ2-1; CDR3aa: CATSDLGQGFNEQFF; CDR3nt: TGTGCCACCAGTGACCTCGGACAGGGCTTCAATGAGCAGTTCTTC
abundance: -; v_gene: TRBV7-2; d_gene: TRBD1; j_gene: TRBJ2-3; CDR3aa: CASRQDRGRTDTQYF; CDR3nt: TGTGCCAGCAGACAAGACAGGGGTCGGACAGATACGCAGTATTTT
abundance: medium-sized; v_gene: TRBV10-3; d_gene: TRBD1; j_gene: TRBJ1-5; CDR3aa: CAISDGDRGGNQPQHF; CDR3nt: TGTGCCATCAGTGATGGGGACAGGGGGGGAAATCAGCCCCAGCATTTT
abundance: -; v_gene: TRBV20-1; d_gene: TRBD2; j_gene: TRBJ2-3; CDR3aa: CSARDSGGPLTKDTQYF; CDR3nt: TGCAGTGCTAGAGATAGCGGGGGACCACTGACCAAAGATACGCAGTATTTT
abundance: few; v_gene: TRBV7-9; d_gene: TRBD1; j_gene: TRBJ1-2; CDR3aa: CASSPGQGTGYTF; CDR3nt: TGTGCCAGCAGCCCCGGACAGGGGACCGGCTACACCTTC
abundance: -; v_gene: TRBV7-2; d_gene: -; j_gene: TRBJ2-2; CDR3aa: CASSSQTSPGELFF; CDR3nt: TGTGCCAGCAGCTCGCAGACTAGTCCCGGGGAGCTGTTTTTT
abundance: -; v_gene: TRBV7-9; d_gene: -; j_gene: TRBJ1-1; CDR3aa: CASSLDFSGTPEAFF; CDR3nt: TGTGCCAGCAGCTTAGATTTCTCAGGGACACCAGAAGCTTTCTTT
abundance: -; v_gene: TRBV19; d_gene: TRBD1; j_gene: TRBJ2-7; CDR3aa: CASSNGNRGNNEQYF; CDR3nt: TGTGCCAGTAGTAATGGTAACAGGGGGAATAACGAGCAGTACTTC
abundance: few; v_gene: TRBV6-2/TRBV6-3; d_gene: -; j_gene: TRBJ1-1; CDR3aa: CASSSRVGTEAFF; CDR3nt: TGTGCCAGCAGTTCTCGGGTAGGCACTGAAGCTTTCTTT
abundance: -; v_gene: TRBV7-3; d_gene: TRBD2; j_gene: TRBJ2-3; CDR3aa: CASSPRPGLAASTDTQYF; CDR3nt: TGTGCCAGCAGCCCACGGCCCGGACTAGCGGCTAGCACAGATACGCAGTATTTT
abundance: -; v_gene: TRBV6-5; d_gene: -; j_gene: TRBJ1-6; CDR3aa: CASSYPGTENSPLHF; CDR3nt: TGTGCCAGCAGTTACCCCGGGACGGAGAATTCACCCCTCCACTTT
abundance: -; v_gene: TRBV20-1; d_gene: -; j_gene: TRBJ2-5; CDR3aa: CSQKGQQETQYF; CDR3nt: TGCAGTCAAAAAGGACAGCAAGAGACCCAGTACTTC
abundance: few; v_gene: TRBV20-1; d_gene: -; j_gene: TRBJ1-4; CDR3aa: CSASDSLGLEKLFF; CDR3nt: TGCAGTGCTTCGGACAGCTTAGGGCTTGAAAAACTGTTTTTT
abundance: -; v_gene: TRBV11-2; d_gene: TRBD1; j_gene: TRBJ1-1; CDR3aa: CASSYRQGTEAFF; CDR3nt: TGTGCCAGCAGCTACAGACAGGGGACTGAAGCTTTCTTT
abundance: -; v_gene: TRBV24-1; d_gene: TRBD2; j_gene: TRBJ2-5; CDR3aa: CATSDRGGSGGETQYF; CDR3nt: TGTGCCACCAGTGATCGGGGGGGCAGTGGGGGAGAGACCCAGTACTTC
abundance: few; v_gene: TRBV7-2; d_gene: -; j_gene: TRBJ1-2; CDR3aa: CASSFQYYGYTF; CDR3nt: TGTGCCAGCAGCTTTCAATACTATGGCTACACCTTC
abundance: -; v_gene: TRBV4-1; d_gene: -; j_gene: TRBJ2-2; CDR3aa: CASSQDLARGTGELFF; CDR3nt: TGCGCCAGCAGCCAAGATTTAGCCCGGGGCACCGGGGAGCTGTTTTTT
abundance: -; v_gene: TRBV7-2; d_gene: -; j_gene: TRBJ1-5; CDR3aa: CASSLNRVQPQHF; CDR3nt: TGTGCCAGCAGCTTGAACAGGGTTCAGCCCCAGCATTTT
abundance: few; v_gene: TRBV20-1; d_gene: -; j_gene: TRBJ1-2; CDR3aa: CSASLVNYGYTF; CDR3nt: TGCAGTGCTAGCTTGGTAAACTATGGCTACACCTTC
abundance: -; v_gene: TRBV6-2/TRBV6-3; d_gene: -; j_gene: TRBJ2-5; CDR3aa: CARRSETGGQETQYF; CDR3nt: TGTGCCAGGAGATCGGAGACCGGGGGCCAAGAGACCCAGTACTTC
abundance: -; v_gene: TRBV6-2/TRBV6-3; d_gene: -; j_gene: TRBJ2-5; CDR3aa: CASRDWDSAKETQYF; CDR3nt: TGTGCCAGCAGAGACTGGGACTCGGCCAAAGAGACCCAGTACTTC
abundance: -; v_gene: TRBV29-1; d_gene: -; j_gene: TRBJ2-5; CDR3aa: CSVERGWRETQYF; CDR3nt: TGCAGCGTTGAACGAGGTTGGAGAGAGACCCAGTACTTC
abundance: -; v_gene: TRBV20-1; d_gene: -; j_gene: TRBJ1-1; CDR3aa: CSARSNMNTEAFF; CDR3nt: TGCAGTGCTCGCTCCAACATGAACACTGAAGCTTTCTTT
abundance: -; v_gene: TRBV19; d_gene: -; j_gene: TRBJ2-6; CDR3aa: CASSFRGANVLTF; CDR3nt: TGTGCCAGTAGTTTCAGAGGGGCCAACGTCCTGACTTTC
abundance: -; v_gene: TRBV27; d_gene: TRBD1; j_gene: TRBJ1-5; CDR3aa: CASSPGTGTNQPQHF; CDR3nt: TGTGCCAGCAGCCCCGGGACAGGGACGAATCAGCCCCAGCATTTT
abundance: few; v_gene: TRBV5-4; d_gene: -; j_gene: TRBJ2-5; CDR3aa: CASSLAPRTNQETQYF; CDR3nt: TGTGCCAGCAGCTTGGCCCCTCGGACTAACCAAGAGACCCAGTACTTC
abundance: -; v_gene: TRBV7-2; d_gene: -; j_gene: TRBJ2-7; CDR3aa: CASSLRTGGAEQYF; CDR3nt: TGTGCCAGCAGCTTAAGGACTGGGGGGGCCGAACAGTACTTC
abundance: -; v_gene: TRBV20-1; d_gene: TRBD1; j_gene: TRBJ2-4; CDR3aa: CSASFARRDRAKNIQYF; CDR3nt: TGCAGTGCTAGTTTCGCCCGCAGGGACAGAGCCAAAAACATTCAGTACTTC
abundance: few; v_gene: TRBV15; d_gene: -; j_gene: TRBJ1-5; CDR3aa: CATSREYEDQPQHF; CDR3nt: TGTGCCACCAGCAGAGAATATGAGGATCAGCCCCAGCATTTT
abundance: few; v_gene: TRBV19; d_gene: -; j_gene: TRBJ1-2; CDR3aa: CASRPPESYGYTF; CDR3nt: TGTGCCAGTAGACCGCCCGAAAGCTATGGCTACACCTTC
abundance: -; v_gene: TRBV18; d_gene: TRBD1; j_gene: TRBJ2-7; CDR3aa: CASSPGTGSFDYEQYF; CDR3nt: TGTGCCAGCTCCCCCGGGACAGGGAGTTTCGACTACGAGCAGTACTTC
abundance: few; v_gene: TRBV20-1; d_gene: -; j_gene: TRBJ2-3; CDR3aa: CSASGLLSTDTQYF; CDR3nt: TGCAGTGCTTCGGGACTTTTGAGCACAGATACGCAGTATTTT
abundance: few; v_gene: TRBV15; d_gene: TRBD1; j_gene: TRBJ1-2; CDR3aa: CATSTPGQGALYGYTF; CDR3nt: TGTGCCACCAGCACCCCGGGACAGGGGGCCCTCTATGGCTACACCTTC
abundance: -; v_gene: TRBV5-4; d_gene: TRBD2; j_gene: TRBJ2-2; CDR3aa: CASSFTSGGHRELFF; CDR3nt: TGTGCCAGCAGCTTCACTAGCGGGGGGCACCGGGAGCTGTTTTTT
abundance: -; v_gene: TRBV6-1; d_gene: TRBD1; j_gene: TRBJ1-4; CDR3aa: CASSRGGLGTNEKLFF; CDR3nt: TGTGCCAGCAGCAGGGGGGGGCTAGGGACTAATGAAAAACTGTTTTTT
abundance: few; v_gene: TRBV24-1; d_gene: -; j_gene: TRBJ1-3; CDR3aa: CATCRRTGNTIYF; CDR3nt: TGTGCCACCTGCCGGCGAACAGGAAACACCATATATTTT